This T cell receptor beta chain was sequenced for a study of post-analysis software for immune sequencing data. In its sample, this clonotype was seen once. Its antigen is unidentified. Whole-study findings and limits: Multiple sclerosis patients showed significantly lower normalized Chao1 diversity than controls did. Controls showed lower frequencies than patients for five TRBV segments, and TRBV5-6, TRBV5-1 and TRBV20-1 were among these. Co-batched samples clustered tightly together by F measure.

CDR1 is LGHNT, CDR2 FRNRAP, per germline. With 0 bases clipped from V and 5 bases from J, the junction kept 7 bases outside the gene matches. The CDR3 length is 17 residues. Unique-molecular-identifier-tagged TCR beta cDNA libraries were used. TCRdb reanalysed the PCR reads using MiXCR and keeps one entry per CDR3 protein. The profile shows more than 450,000 distinct CDR3 sequences, roughly 46% of them singletons. The sequence derives from a girl under 18 with multiple sclerosis. The chain carries TRBV12-5 and TRBJ2-1; TRBD1 matches at 10 bases. The sample was blood. The CDR3: CASGLVLGQGLNNEQFF. CDR3 bases: TGTGCTAGTGGTTTGGTACTGGGACAGGGGTTAAACAATGAGCAGTTCTTC.